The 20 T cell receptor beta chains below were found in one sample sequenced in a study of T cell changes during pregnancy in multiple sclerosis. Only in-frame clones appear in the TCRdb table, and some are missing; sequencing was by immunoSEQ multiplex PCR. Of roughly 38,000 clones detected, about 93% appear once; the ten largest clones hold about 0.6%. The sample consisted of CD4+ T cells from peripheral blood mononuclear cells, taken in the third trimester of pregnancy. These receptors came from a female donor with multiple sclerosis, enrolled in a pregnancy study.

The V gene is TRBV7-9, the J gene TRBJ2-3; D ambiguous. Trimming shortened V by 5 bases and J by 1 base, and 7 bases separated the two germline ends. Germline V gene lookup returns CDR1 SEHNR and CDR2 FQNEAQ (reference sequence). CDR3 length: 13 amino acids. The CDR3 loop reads CASSPPGTDTQYF. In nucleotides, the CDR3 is TGTGCCAGCAGCCCCCCGGGCACAGATACGCAGTATTTT.

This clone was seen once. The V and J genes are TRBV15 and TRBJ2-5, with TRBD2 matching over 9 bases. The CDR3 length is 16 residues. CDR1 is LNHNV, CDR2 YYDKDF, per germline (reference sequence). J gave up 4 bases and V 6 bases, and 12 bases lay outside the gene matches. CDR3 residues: CATRGGAGGLSETQYF. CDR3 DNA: TGTGCCACCAGGGGTGGAGCGGGGGGACTTTCAGAGACCCAGTACTTC.

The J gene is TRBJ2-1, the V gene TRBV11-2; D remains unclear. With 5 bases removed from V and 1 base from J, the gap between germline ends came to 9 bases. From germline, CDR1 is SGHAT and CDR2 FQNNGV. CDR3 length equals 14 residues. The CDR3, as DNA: TGTGCCAGCAGCCGCCTATGGTCCTACAATGAGCAGTTCTTC. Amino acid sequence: CASSRLWSYNEQFF.

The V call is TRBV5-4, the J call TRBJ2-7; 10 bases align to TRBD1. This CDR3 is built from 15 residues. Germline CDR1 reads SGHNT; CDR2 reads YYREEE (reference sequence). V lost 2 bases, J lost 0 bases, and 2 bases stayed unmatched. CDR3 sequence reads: CASSLGQGDSYEQYF. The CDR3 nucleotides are TGTGCCAGCAGCTTAGGACAGGGGGACTCCTACGAGCAGTACTTC. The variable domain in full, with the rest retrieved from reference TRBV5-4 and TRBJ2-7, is ETGVTQSPTHLIKTRGQQVTLRCSSQSGHNTVSWYQQALGQGPQFIFQYYREEENGRGNFPPRFSGLQFPNYSSELNVNALELDDSALYLCASSLGQGDSYEQYFGPGTRLTVT.

Here the CDR3 reads CAISDRTGTDQPQHF. Written as DNA, the CDR3 is TGTGCCATCAGTGATCGGACAGGGACCGATCAGCCCCAGCATTTT. The rearrangement links TRBV10-3 to TRBJ1-5, with TRBD1 matching over 8 bases. CDR3 length equals 15 residues. In germline, CDR1 is ENHRY, CDR2 SYGVKD. V lost 3 bases, J lost 5 bases, and 6 bases stayed unmatched.

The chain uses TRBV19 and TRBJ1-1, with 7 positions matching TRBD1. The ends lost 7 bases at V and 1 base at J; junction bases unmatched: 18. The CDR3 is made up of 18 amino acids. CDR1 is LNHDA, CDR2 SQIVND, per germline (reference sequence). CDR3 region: CASIRRPLSTGRNTEAFF. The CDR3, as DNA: TGTGCCAGTATCCGGAGGCCTTTATCGACAGGGCGGAACACTGAAGCTTTCTTT.

The CDR3 reads CASSWTQGSYGYTF. CDR3 DNA sequence: TGTGCCAGCAGTTGGACACAGGGGAGTTATGGCTACACCTTC. The rearrangement joins TRBV6-5 to TRBJ1-2; 7 bases fit TRBD1. The germline gives CDR1 MNHEY, CDR2 SVGAGI. CDR3 length: 14 amino acids. After removal of 4 bases from V and 5 bases from J, the junction contained 7 bases not matched to a gene.

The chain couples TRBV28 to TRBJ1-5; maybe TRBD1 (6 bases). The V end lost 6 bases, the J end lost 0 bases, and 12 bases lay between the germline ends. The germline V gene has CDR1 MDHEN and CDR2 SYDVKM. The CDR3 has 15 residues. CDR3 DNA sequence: TGTGCCAGCAGGGACAGCCGATATAGCAATCAGCCCCAGCATTTT. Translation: CASRDSRYSNQPQHF.

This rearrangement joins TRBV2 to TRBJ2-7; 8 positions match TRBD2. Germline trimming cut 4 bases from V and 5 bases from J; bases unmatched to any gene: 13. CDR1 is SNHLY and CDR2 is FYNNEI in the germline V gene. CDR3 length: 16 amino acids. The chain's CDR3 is CASSGRAAGASNEQYF. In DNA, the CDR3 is TGTGCCAGCAGTGGGCGGGCAGCGGGAGCGTCCAACGAGCAGTACTTC. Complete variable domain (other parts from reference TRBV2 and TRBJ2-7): EPEVTQTPSHQVTQMGQEVILRCVPISNHLYFYWYRQILGQKVEFLVSFYNNEISEKSEIFDDQFSVERPDGSNFTLKIRSTKLEDSAMYFCASSGRAAGASNEQYFGPGTRLTVT.

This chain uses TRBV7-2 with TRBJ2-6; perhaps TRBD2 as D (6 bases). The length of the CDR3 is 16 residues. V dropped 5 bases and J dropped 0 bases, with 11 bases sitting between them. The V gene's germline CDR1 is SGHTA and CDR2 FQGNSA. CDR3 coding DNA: TGTGCCAGCAGCCGGGACTCGGGCTCTGGGGCCAACGTCCTGACTTTC. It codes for CASSRDSGSGANVLTF. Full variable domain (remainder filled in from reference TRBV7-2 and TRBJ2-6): GAGVSQSPSNKVTEKGKDVELRCDPISGHTALYWYRQSLGQGLEFLIYFQGNSAPDKSGLPSDRFSAERTGGSVSTLTIQRTQQEDSAVYLCASSRDSGSGANVLTFGAGSRLTVL.

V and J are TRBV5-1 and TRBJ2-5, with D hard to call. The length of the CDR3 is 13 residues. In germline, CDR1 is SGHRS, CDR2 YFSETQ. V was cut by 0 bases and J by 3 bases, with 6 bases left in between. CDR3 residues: CASSLGGEETQYF. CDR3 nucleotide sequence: TGCGCCAGCAGCTTGGGAGGCGAAGAGACCCAGTACTTC.

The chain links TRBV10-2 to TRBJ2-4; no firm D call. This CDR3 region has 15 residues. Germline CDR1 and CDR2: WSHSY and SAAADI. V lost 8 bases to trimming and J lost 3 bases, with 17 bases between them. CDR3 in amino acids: CASARQSKVKNIQYF. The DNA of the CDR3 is TGCGCCAGCGCGCGGCAGTCGAAGGTCAAAAACATTCAGTACTTC.

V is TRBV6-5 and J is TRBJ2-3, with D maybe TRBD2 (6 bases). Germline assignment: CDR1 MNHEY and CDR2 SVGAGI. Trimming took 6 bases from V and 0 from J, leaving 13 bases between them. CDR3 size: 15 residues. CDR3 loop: CASSLMGTSTDTQYF. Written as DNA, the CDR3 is TGTGCCAGCAGCCTTATGGGGACTAGCACAGATACGCAGTATTTT.

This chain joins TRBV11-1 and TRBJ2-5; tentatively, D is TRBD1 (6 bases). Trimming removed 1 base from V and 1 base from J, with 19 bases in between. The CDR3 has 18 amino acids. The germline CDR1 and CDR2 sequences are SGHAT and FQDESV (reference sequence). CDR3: CASSLDYRDTMVQETQYF. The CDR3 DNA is TGTGCCAGCAGCTTAGACTACCGGGACACCATGGTCCAAGAGACCCAGTACTTC.

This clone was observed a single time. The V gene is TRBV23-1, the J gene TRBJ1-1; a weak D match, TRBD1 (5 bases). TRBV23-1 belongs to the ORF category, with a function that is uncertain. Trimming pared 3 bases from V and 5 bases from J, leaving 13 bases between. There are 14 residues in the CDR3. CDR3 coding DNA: TGCGCCAGCAGTCAGGGACCTGGGGGGACTGAAGCTTTCTTT. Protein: CASSQGPGGTEAFF.

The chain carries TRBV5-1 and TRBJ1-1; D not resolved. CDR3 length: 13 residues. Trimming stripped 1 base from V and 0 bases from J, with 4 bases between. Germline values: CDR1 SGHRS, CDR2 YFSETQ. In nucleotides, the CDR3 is TGCGCCAGCAGCTTGCGTGTGAACACTGAAGCTTTCTTT. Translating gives CASSLRVNTEAFF. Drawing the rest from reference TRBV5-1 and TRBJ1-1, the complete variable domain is KAGVTQTPRYLIKTRGQQVTLSCSPISGHRSVSWYQQTPGQGLQFLFEYFSETQRNKGNFPGRFSGRQFSNSRSEMNVSTLELGDSALYLCASSLRVNTEAFFGQGTRLTVV.

CDR3 residues: CASSKDRGHIKPRPQHF. The CDR3 bases are TGTGCCAGCAGCAAAGATCGCGGACACATTAAACCAAGGCCCCAGCATTTT. The chain combines TRBV21-1 with TRBJ1-5; the D call of TRBD1 is as the table states it, not checked on the DNA. TRBV21-1 is a documented pseudogene. The CDR3 sequence is 17 residues long.

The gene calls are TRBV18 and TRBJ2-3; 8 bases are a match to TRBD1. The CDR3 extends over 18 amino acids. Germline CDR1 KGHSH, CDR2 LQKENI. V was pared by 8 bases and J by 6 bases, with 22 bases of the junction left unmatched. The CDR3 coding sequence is TGTGCCAGCCACCCTCAGGGGGCGACAACGGCTAAATGGGATACGCAGTATTTT. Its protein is CASHPQGATTAKWDTQYF.

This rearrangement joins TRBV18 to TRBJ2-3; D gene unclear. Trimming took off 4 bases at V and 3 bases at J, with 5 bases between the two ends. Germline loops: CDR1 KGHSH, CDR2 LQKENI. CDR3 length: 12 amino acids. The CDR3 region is CASSRRTDTQYF. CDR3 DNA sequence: TGTGCCAGCTCACGCCGGACAGATACGCAGTATTTT.

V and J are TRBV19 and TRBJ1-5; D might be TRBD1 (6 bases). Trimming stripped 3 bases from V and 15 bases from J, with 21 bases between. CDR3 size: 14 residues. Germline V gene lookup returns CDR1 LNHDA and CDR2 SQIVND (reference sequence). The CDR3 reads CASSISQDSGGMHF. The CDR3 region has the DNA TGTGCCAGTAGTATTTCCCAGGACAGTGGGGGAATGCATTTT.